These T cell receptor beta chains were read from a single sample in a study of blood T cell repertoires in COVID-19. Measured with immunoSEQ multiplex PCR; TCRdb has only the in-frame clones, and not every one. The sample contains approximately 100,000 clones, approximately 86% of which appear only once. Sequenced sample: peripheral blood. The source of these receptors is a human donor in a cohort sampled during active COVID-19. Both conserved end residues are part of each CDR3. The D gene is left open where the match is weak. A clone size is listed for some rows: how often the clone was seen (once, few, many), or a class if it is expanded.

CASSRTGGAGYTF	TRBJ1-2	-	13	TRBV6-5	TRBD1
CASSLDPLGSSYNSPLHF	TRBJ1-6	-	18	TRBV28	-
CASSPLGNSYEQYF	TRBJ2-7	-	14	TRBV7-2	-
CASSQGGLAGDEQYF	TRBJ2-7	-	15	TRBV4-2	TRBD2
CAGSDRDGYTF	TRBJ1-2	-	11	TRBV19	TRBD1
CASSSGSTYEQYF	TRBJ2-7	many	13	TRBV5-1	TRBD2
CASSSGYTGTSGEGEQFF	TRBJ2-1	-	18	TRBV7-3	TRBD2
CASSLLAAADTQYF	TRBJ2-3	-	14	TRBV7-3	TRBD2
CSAYPADNYEQYF	TRBJ2-7	once	13	TRBV29-1	-
CASSSYRRGREYGYTF	TRBJ1-2	few	16	TRBV11-2	-
CASSTGRGTGDTGELFF	TRBJ2-2	-	17	TRBV9	-
CAWNRQGAYEQYF	TRBJ2-7	-	13	TRBV30	TRBD1
CASRQSNTEAFF	TRBJ1-1	-	12	TRBV25-1	-
CASSRGLAMGEQYF	TRBJ2-7	few	14	TRBV4-2	TRBD2
CASSGPGGLFSNEQFF	TRBJ2-1	once	16	TRBV2	TRBD2
CASRGESVDF	TRBJ2-5	-	10	TRBV3-1/TRBV3-2	-